This TCR beta chain came from a study of spatial heterogeneity in lung cancer. Overall study context: Donation came from some 72 patients with untreated early-stage non-small cell lung cancer.

Time point of the sample: blood at routine non-recurrence follow-up after resection. Whole RNA from tumor, nontumor lung or frozen PBMC was sequenced unsorted. Germline V lookup: CDR1 SGHRS, CDR2 YFSETQ. This CDR3 has 14 residues. The ends were cut back, 1 base at V and 4 bases at J, with 11 bases in the middle. In TCRdb, the 5' RACE reads were re-called with MiXCR into one record per CDR3 protein. This table has some 10,000 distinct CDR3 sequences, 10% appearing once. This clonotype was seen repeatedly, ten times or more. The receptor was derived from a female donor with early-stage non-small cell lung cancer. The input for sequencing was PBMCs, taken at follow-up. The chain uses TRBV5-1 and TRBJ1-1; D is uncertain. The CDR3 DNA reads TGCGCCAGCAGCTTGCTGGGGAGTAGCACTGAAGCTTTCTTT. It translates to CASSLLGSSTEAFF.